Each of the 19 T cell receptor beta chains below was sequenced from the same sample in a study of response to subunit inactivated influenza vaccine. Using its own MiXCR run on the RT-PCR reads, TCRdb lists one record per CDR3 protein. Here the sample spans some 850,000 distinct CDR3 sequences, under 20% being singletons. The source was PBMCs from blood, collected more than 4 days after vaccination. These receptors all stem from a man aged 45-65 years who received an inactivated influenza vaccine.

This clonotype was detected only a few times. The V call is TRBV4-1, the J call TRBJ2-3, with D maybe TRBD2 (6 bases). Germline assignment: CDR1 MGHRA and CDR2 YSYEKL. CDR3 length: 15 amino acids. V lost 4 bases and J 2 bases, leaving 13 bases between the germline ends. This CDR3 reads CASSPDGGFTDTQYF. In DNA, the CDR3 is TGCGCCAGCAGCCCGGACGGGGGTTTCACAGATACGCAGTATTTT.

This clonotype was counted only a few times. CDR3 sequence (DNA): TGCAGTGCTAACCGGGACACCAAAAACATTCAGTACTTC. This translates into CSANRDTKNIQYF. The chain recombines TRBV20-1 with TRBJ2-4; a possible D gene is TRBD1 (6 bases). Germline V gives CDR1 DFQATT, CDR2 SNEGSKA (reference sequence). This CDR3 spans 13 amino acids. V gave up 4 bases and J gave up 2 bases, with 9 bases separating them.

In this sample, this clonotype turned up a few times. The chain couples TRBV4-3 to TRBJ1-6; D possibly corresponds to TRBD1 (5 bases). The CDR3 sequence is 15 residues long. Per germline, CDR1 LGHNA and CDR2 YSLEER. The V end lost 0 bases, the J end lost 8 bases, and 11 bases lay between the germline ends. CDR3 DNA: TGCGCCAGCAGCCAAGACGAGGGGCGGGATTCACCCCTCCACTTT. Residues: CASSQDEGRDSPLHF.

The table lists this clonotype with a few counts. The rearrangement joins TRBV4-2 to TRBJ2-7; the D call may be TRBD1 or TRBD2 (5 bases each). V lost 2 bases to trimming and J lost 0 bases, with 14 bases between them. The germline V gene has CDR1 LGHNA and CDR2 YNFKEQ. The CDR3 extends over 16 amino acids. Written as DNA, the CDR3 is TGTGCCAGCAGCCAACCCGGGGCAGCCTACTCCTACGAGCAGTACTTC. Residues: CASSQPGAAYSYEQYF.

This clonotype came up a few times. The chain uses TRBV15 and TRBJ1-6; no clear D. Looked up from germline, CDR1 is LNHNV and CDR2 is YYDKDF (reference sequence). CDR3 size: 13 residues. Trimming stripped 1 base from V and 9 bases from J, with 7 bases between. CDR3: CATSRGEGSPLHF. In DNA, the CDR3 is TGTGCCACCAGCAGAGGGGAGGGTTCACCCCTCCACTTT.

The chain employs TRBV20-1 and TRBJ2-1, with 14 bases aligning to TRBD2. With 0 bases clipped from V and 10 bases from J, the junction kept 5 bases outside the gene matches. The CDR3 totals 15 residues. Germline assignment: CDR1 DFQATT and CDR2 SNEGSKA (reference sequence). CDR3 DNA: TGCAGTGCTAGAGATGGACTAGCGGGAGGCCAAGAGCAGTTCTTC. Translation gives CSARDGLAGGQEQFF.

The chain uses TRBV7-9 and TRBJ2-3, with a weak D call TRBD2 (7 bases). Trimming stripped 4 bases from V and 3 bases from J, with 14 bases between. The germline V gene encodes CDR1 SEHNR and CDR2 FQNEAQ (reference sequence). The CDR3 is 15 amino acids. The CDR3 bases are TGTGCCAGCAGCTCAGGGGACTATCGGACAGATACGCAGTATTTT. Its translation is CASSSGDYRTDTQYF.

This chain uses TRBV4-3 with TRBJ2-1; the D gene could be TRBD1 or TRBD2 (5 bases each). V lost 0 bases and J lost 0, with 12 bases in between. Germline V gene lookup returns CDR1 LGHNA and CDR2 YSLEER. This CDR3 is built from 17 residues. This chain's CDR3 is CASSQDTGGSSYNEQFF. The CDR3 coding sequence is TGCGCCAGCAGCCAAGATACAGGAGGTAGCTCCTACAATGAGCAGTTCTTC.

V and J are TRBV14 and TRBJ2-3; 12 bases align to TRBD2. The length of the CDR3 is 17 residues. Germline values: CDR1 SGHDN, CDR2 FVKESK. V shed 4 bases, J shed 4 bases, and the junction held 9 bases outside the gene matches. CDR3: CASSPRLAGDRADTQYF. The CDR3, as DNA: TGTGCCAGCAGCCCGAGACTAGCGGGAGATAGGGCAGATACGCAGTATTTT.

The genes are TRBV7-9 and TRBJ2-5; D remains unclear. The germline V and J ends were trimmed by 11 bases and 0 bases, with 13 bases remaining between them. Germline V gives CDR1 SEHNR, CDR2 FQNEAQ (reference sequence). The CDR3 has 13 amino acids. The CDR3 loop reads CAAGPGDQETQYF. The CDR3 coding sequence is TGTGCCGCAGGCCCTGGCGACCAAGAGACCCAGTACTTC. Filled out from reference TRBV7-9 and TRBJ2-5, the complete variable domain reads DTGVSQNPRHKITKRGQNVTFRCDPISEHNRLYWYRQTLGQGPEFLTYFQNEAQLEKSRLLSDRFSAERPKGSFSTLEIQRTEQGDSAMYLCAAGPGDQETQYFGPGTRLLVL.

This clonotype has at least ten counts. V usage is TRBV4-3 and J usage is TRBJ2-5, with D possibly TRBD1 on 6 matching bases. Deletions cut 0 bases from V and 5 bases from J, with 10 bases between. The CDR3 is 14 residues long. Germline CDR1 LGHNA, CDR2 YSLEER. The CDR3 region has the DNA TGCGCCAGCAGCCAAGAATGGGGGCGGGAGACCCAGTACTTC. This encodes CASSQEWGRETQYF.

The rearrangement joins TRBV6-1 to TRBJ2-7; D may be TRBD2 (5 bases). This CDR3 spans 11 amino acids. Trimming cost V 11 bases and J 4 bases, with 12 bases left between them. Germline V CDR1 and CDR2: MNHNS, SASEGT. CDR3 amino acids: CAVPGGYEQYF. The CDR3 bases are TGTGCCGTGCCCGGCGGGTACGAGCAGTACTTC.

The V call is TRBV18, the J call TRBJ1-4, with D unclear. The V gene's germline CDR1 is KGHSH and CDR2 LQKENI. CDR3 size: 13 residues. Trimming took 8 bases from V and 3 from J, leaving 10 bases between them. Here the CDR3 DNA reads TGTGCCAGCGGACGGGGTTCTAATGAAAAACTGTTTTTT. Amino acids: CASGRGSNEKLFF.

Many counts were recorded for this clonotype. The CDR3 here is CSARAGGDEKLFF. CDR3 coding DNA: TGCAGTGCTAGAGCAGGGGGAGACGAAAAACTGTTTTTT. V gene TRBV20-1 combines with J gene TRBJ1-4, with 7 bases lining up with TRBD1. This CDR3 has 13 residues. Trimming removed 1 base from V and 8 bases from J; junction bases left unmatched: 4. Germline values: CDR1 DFQATT, CDR2 SNEGSKA (reference sequence).

The chain is built from TRBV12-3 or TRBV12-4 and TRBJ2-3, with TRBD2 matching 9 bases. The CDR3 consists of 15 residues. With V trimmed by 5 bases and J by 5 bases, 8 bases remained unmatched. CDR3 in DNA: TGTGCCAGCAGTACTAGCGGGTGGGGTGAAGATACGCAGTATTTT. Amino acid sequence: CASSTSGWGEDTQYF.

This sequence joins TRBV4-3 and TRBJ2-7; unclear D gene. Trimming removed 1 base at V and 1 base at J, with 5 bases between. CDR1 and CDR2 (germline): LGHNA, YSLEER. The CDR3 is 13 amino acids. The CDR3 coding sequence is TGCGCCAGCAGCCAAGCGACGTCCTACGAGCAGTACTTC. This encodes CASSQATSYEQYF.

This chain uses TRBV5-1 with TRBJ2-7, with D possibly TRBD2 on 7 matching bases. CDR3 length: 15 amino acids. CDR1 is SGHRS and CDR2 is YFSETQ in the germline V gene. V lost 4 bases and J lost 1, with 15 bases in between. CDR3 bases: TGCGCCAGCAGCCGGAGCGGGGACATTTCCTACGAGCAGTACTTC. It codes for CASSRSGDISYEQYF.

This clonotype was detected a few times. J is TRBJ2-1 and V is TRBV29-1; TRBD2 agrees at 8 bases. The CDR3 extends over 15 amino acids. Germline V gives CDR1 SQVTM, CDR2 ANQGSEA. Trimming took 4 bases from V and 8 from J; bases not matched to a gene: 13. The CDR3 DNA reads as TGCAGCGTTGTTAGGCCCGGGACTAGGTCATATGAGCAGTTCTTC. Translation: CSVVRPGTRSYEQFF.

The chain has TRBV19 and TRBJ2-4; D may correspond to TRBD1 or TRBD2 (5 bases each). The CDR3 contains 17 residues. With 1 base removed from V and 2 bases from J, the gap between germline ends came to 15 bases. Germline V gene sequence: CDR1 LNHDA, CDR2 SQIVND (reference sequence). The DNA for the CDR3 is TGTGCCAGTAGTATAGCGGGGACGGGCTTGTCCAAAAACATTCAGTACTTC. Residues: CASSIAGTGLSKNIQYF. Combining the CDR3 with reference TRBV19 and TRBJ2-4 gives the whole variable domain DGGITQSPKYLFRKEGQNVTLSCEQNLNHDAMYWYRQDPGQGLRLIYYSQIVNDFQKGDIAEGYSVSREKKESFPLTVTSAQKNPTAFYLCASSIAGTGLSKNIQYFGAGTRLSVL.